This T cell receptor (beta chain) comes out of a study of blood T cell repertoires in COVID-19. Study context: Samples of COVID-19 (acute and convalescent) were obtained from the United States, Italy and Spain. From T cells, B-cell-depleted T cells, or PBMCs came the material, which was cDNA or gDNA.

How the authors handled the data: Estimated nucleated cell counts came from reference gene primer amplification. Some clones are missing from TCRdb's copy, which holds only in-frame ones; the method was immunoSEQ multiplex PCR. V and J calls and clone size are copied from that table; D and trimming were computed from the DNA. The table has 250,000 to 350,000 clones, 88% seen once; the top ten hold almost 9.5%. V was pared by 4 bases and J by 1 base, with 5 bases of the junction left unmatched. Germline V gene sequence: CDR1 MNHEY, CDR2 SVGEGT. The CDR3 extends over 16 amino acids. This TCR was recovered from a man between 18 and 35 years old with active or convalescent COVID-19. The sequencing sample was made of peripheral blood. The chain has TRBV6-2 or TRBV6-3 and TRBJ2-5; TRBD2 matches 11 bases. Here the CDR3 DNA reads TGTGCCAGCAGTTTACCTAGCGGGGGGTTCCAAGAGACCCAGTACTTC. This translates into CASSLPSGGFQETQYF.